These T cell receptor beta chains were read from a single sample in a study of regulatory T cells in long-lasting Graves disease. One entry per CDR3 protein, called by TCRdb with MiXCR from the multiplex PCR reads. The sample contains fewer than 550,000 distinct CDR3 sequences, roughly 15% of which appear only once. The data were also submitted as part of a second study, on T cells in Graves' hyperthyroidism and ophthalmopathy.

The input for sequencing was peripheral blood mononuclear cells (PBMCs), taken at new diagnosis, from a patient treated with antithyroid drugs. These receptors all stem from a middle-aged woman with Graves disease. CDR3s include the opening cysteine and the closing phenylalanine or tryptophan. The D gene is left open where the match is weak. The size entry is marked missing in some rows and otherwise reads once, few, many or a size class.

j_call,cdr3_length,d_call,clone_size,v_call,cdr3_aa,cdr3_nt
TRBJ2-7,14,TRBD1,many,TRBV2,CANSLGTGSYEQYF,TGTGCCAACAGTCTAGGGACAGGGAGCTACGAGCAGTACTTC
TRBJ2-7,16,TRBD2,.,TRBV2,CASSESEGLAVYEQYF,TGTGCCAGCAGTGAAAGTGAGGGACTAGCGGTCTACGAGCAGTACTTC
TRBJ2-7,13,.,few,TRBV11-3,CASSSTDGYEQYF,TGTGCCAGCAGCTCCACCGACGGTTACGAGCAGTACTTC
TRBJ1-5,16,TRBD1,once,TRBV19,CASSPPGGRPQQPQHF,TGTGCCAGTAGTCCCCCAGGGGGTAGGCCCCAGCAGCCCCAGCATTTT
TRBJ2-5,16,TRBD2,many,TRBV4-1,CASSPRLAGGPETQYF,TGCGCCAGCAGCCCACGACTAGCGGGGGGGCCGGAGACCCAGTACTTC
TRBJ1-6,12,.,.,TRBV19,CASSIGTSPLHF,TGTGCCAGTAGTATCGGGACCTCACCCCTCCACTTT
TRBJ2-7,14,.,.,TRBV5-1,CASRALWSSYEQYF,TGTGCCAGCAGGGCACTCTGGAGCTCCTACGAGCAGTACTTC
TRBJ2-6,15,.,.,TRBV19,CASSISGSEANVLTF,TGTGCCAGTAGTATATCAGGGAGTGAGGCCAACGTCCTGACTTTC
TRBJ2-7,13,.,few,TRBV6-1,CASNTGGEYEQYF,TGTGCCAGCAATACCGGGGGAGAATACGAGCAGTACTTC
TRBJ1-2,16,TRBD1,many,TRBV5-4,CASSSQTGARVVDYTF,TGTGCCAGCAGCTCGCAGACAGGGGCCAGAGTGGTTGACTACACCTTC
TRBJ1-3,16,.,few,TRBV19,CASSHRQALFGNTIYF,TGTGCCAGTAGCCACCGACAGGCCCTCTTTGGAAACACCATATATTTT
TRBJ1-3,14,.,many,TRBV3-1,CASSPGSQGNTIYF,TGTGCCAGCAGCCCAGGGAGTCAAGGAAACACCATATATTTT
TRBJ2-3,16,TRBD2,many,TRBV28,CASSSKTSGGKDTQYF,TGTGCCAGCAGTTCCAAGACTAGCGGGGGGAAAGATACGCAGTATTTT
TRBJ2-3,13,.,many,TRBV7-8,CASSLAQRDTQYF,TGTGCCAGCAGCTTAGCCCAGAGGGATACGCAGTATTTT
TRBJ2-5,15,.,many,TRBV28,CASSGGGPRQETQYF,TGTGCCAGCAGTGGGGGGGGCCCTCGGCAAGAGACCCAGTACTTC
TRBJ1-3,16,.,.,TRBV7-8,CASSSPDGYSGNTIYF,TGTGCCAGCAGCTCCCCGGACGGCTACTCTGGAAACACCATATATTTT
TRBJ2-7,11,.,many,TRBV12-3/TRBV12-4,CASGQGGEQYF,TGTGCCAGCGGGCAGGGGGGGGAGCAGTACTTC
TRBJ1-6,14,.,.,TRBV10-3,CAISFDSTSSPLHF,TGTGCCATCAGTTTCGACAGTACGAGTTCACCCCTCCACTTT
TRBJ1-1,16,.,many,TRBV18,CASSLVPGTQNTEAFF,TGTGCCAGCTCACTGGTCCCCGGGACACAAAACACTGAAGCTTTCTTT
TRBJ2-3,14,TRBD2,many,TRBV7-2,CASSSSGETDTQYF,TGTGCCAGCAGCTCTAGCGGGGAGACAGATACGCAGTATTTT
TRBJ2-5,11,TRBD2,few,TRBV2,CASSEAAGWDF,TGTGCCAGCAGTGAGGCAGCGGGGTGGGACTTC
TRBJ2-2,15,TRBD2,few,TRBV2,CASSGLVANTGELFF,TGTGCCAGCTCGGGACTAGTTGCGAACACCGGGGAGCTGTTTTTT
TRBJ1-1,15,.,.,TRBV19,CASSVGYRDNTEAFF,TGTGCCAGTAGTGTGGGGTACAGGGACAACACTGAAGCTTTCTTT
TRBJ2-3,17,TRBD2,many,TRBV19,CASSSQTSGTSTDTQYF,TGTGCCAGTAGTTCCCAGACTAGCGGTACTAGCACAGATACGCAGTATTTT
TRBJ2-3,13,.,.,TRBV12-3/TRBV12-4,CASIGADTDTQYF,TGTGCCAGCATTGGGGCCGACACAGATACGCAGTATTTT
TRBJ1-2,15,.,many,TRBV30,CAWSPKGPRVSGYTF,TGTGCCTGGAGTCCAAAAGGACCGAGAGTCTCTGGCTACACCTTC
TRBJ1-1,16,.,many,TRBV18,CASSPDRPLMNTEAFF,TGTGCCAGCTCACCAGACCGGCCCCTCATGAACACTGAAGCTTTCTTT
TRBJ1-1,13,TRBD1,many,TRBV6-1,CASKGQGWAEAFF,TGTGCCAGCAAAGGACAGGGGTGGGCTGAAGCTTTCTTT
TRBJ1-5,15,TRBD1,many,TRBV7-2,CASSSWDRAGQPQHF,TGTGCCAGCAGCTCTTGGGACAGGGCCGGTCAGCCCCAGCATTTT
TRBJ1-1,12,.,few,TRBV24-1,CATSAQGIEAFF,TGTGCCACCAGTGCACAGGGAATTGAAGCTTTCTTT
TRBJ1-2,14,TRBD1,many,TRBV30,CAWSEGTGLYGYTF,TGTGCCTGGAGCGAAGGGACAGGTCTCTATGGCTACACCTTC
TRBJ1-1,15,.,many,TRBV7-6,CASSSDWIENTEAFF,TGTGCCAGCAGCTCAGATTGGATTGAGAACACTGAAGCTTTCTTT
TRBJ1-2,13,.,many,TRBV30,CAWKNLWDYGYTF,TGTGCCTGGAAAAATCTTTGGGACTATGGCTACACCTTC
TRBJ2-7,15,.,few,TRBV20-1,CSARDGATSSHEQYF,TGCAGTGCTAGAGATGGGGCTACGTCTTCCCACGAGCAGTACTTC
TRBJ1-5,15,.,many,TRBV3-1,CASSQGTTVNQPQHF,TGTGCCAGCAGCCAAGGTACAACAGTTAATCAGCCCCAGCATTTT
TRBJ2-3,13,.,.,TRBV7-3,CASSFLRSDTQYF,TGTGCCAGCAGCTTTTTGCGAAGTGATACGCAGTATTTT
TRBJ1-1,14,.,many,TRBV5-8,CASSLRTVNTEAFF,TGTGCCAGCAGCTTGAGAACCGTGAACACTGAAGCTTTCTTT
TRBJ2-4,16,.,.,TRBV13,CASSSTRLLAKNIQYF,TGTGCCAGCAGCTCTACCCGACTTCTAGCCAAAAACATTCAGTACTTC
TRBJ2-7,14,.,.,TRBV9,CASSPSSETYEQYF,TGTGCCAGCAGCCCCTCTAGCGAAACCTACGAGCAGTACTTC
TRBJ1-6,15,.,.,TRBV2,CASSEEIGSNSPLHF,TGTGCCAGCAGTGAAGAGATAGGTTCTAATTCACCCCTCCACTTT
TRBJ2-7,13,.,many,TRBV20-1,CSANRDGSYEQYF,TGCAGTGCGAACAGGGACGGATCCTACGAGCAGTACTTC
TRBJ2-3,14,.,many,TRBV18,CASSPPVAADTQYF,TGTGCCAGCTCACCACCGGTAGCCGCAGATACGCAGTATTTT
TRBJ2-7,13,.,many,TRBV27,CASKIPASYEQYF,TGTGCCAGCAAGATACCAGCATCCTACGAGCAGTACTTC
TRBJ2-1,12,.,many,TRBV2,CASREGQPEQFF,TGTGCCAGCAGGGAGGGTCAACCTGAGCAGTTCTTC
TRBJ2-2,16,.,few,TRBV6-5,CASSYGAGLGTGELFF,TGTGCCAGCAGTTACGGGGCAGGGCTCGGAACCGGGGAGCTGTTTTTT
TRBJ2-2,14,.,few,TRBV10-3,CAISGTSNTGELFF,TGTGCCATCAGTGGGACATCGAACACCGGGGAGCTGTTTTTT
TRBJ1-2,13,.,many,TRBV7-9,CASTLEGNYGYTF,TGTGCCAGCACCCTTGAGGGGAACTATGGCTACACCTTC
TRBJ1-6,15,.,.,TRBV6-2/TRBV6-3,CASSYWDMDNSPLHF,TGTGCCAGCAGTTACTGGGACATGGACAATTCACCCCTCCACTTT
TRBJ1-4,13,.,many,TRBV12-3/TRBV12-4,CASRGWGREKLFF,TGTGCCAGCCGAGGGTGGGGACGGGAAAAACTGTTTTTT
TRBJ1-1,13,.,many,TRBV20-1,CSARDTKNTEAFF,TGCAGTGCTAGGGACACGAAGAACACTGAAGCTTTCTTT
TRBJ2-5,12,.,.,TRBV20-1,CSARRTQETQYF,TGCAGTGCCAGGCGGACCCAGGAGACCCAGTACTTC